The 29 T cell receptor beta chains below all came from one sample that was sequenced in a study of regulatory T cells in long-lasting Graves disease. Specified time point: newly diagnosed GD, antithyroid drugs for less than 3 months. Extracted PBMC RNA gave rise to the TCR library. Arm-PCR of CDR3 regions and iRepertoire HTBI primers were used to build TCR beta libraries. In TCRdb, the multiplex PCR reads were re-called with MiXCR into one record per CDR3 protein. Of 400,000 to 500,000 distinct CDR3 sequences detected, about 15% appear once; the ten largest clones hold more than 15%. These same data were also listed under a study on T cells in Graves' hyperthyroidism and ophthalmopathy.

The input for sequencing was peripheral blood mononuclear cells (PBMCs), taken at new diagnosis, from a patient treated with antithyroid drugs. These TCRs come from a woman between 45 and 65 years old with Graves disease.

There are many counts of this clonotype. The chain joins TRBV2 to TRBJ2-5; no reliable D call. Germline V gene sequence: CDR1 SNHLY, CDR2 FYNNEI. V was trimmed by 7 bases and J by 13 bases, leaving 16 bases between them. There are 11 residues in the CDR3. The CDR3 is CASNFGDMRYF. In DNA, the CDR3 is TGTGCCAGCAATTTTGGAGACATGCGGTACTTC.

This clonotype was seen only a few times. The CDR3 reads CAISESGVEDIQYF. The CDR3 DNA follows: TGTGCCATCAGTGAGTCCGGGGTAGAAGACATTCAGTACTTC. The chain carries TRBV10-3 and TRBJ2-4; weak D call: TRBD2 (5 bases). V was trimmed by 0 bases and J by 8 bases, leaving 11 bases between them. The CDR3 spans 14 residues. Per the germline V gene, CDR1 is ENHRY and CDR2 is SYGVKD.

This clonotype has a count of ten or more. This chain links TRBV6-2 or TRBV6-3 with TRBJ2-7; D not resolved. Per germline, CDR1 MNHEY and CDR2 SVGEGT. V was clipped by 0 bases and J by 0 bases, with 12 bases between them. This CDR3 contains 16 residues. Written as DNA, the CDR3 is TGTGCCAGCAGTTACTCGGGCAGGTCCAGCTCCTACGAGCAGTACTTC. Amino acid sequence: CASSYSGRSSSYEQYF.

This clonotype came up a few times. The V gene is TRBV24-1, the J gene TRBJ2-2, with 12 bases fitting TRBD2. Germline values: CDR1 KGHDR, CDR2 SFDVKD. Trimming cost V 5 bases and J 6 bases; bases outside gene matches: 9. This CDR3 has 17 amino acids. CDR3 coding DNA: TGTGCCACCAGTGCCACCCTAGCGGGAGGGCCCCCCGGGGAGCTGTTTTTT. It specifies CATSATLAGGPPGELFF.

This clonotype was seen only a few times. The chain couples TRBV5-6 to TRBJ2-1; D might be TRBD1 or TRBD2, each matching 5 bases. V was cut by 0 bases and J by 8 bases, with 15 bases left in between. Germline V gives CDR1 SGHDT, CDR2 YYEEEE. This CDR3 has 15 residues. The CDR3 is CASSLGFNSGHEQFF. The CDR3 DNA reads as TGTGCCAGCAGCTTGGGGTTTAATTCGGGACATGAGCAGTTCTTC. Supplemented by reference TRBV5-6 and TRBJ2-1, the full variable domain reads DAGVTQSPTHLIKTRGQQVTLRCSPKSGHDTVSWYQQALGQGPQFIFQYYEEEERQRGNFPDRFSGHQFPNYSSELNVNALLLGDSALYLCASSLGFNSGHEQFFGPGTRLTVL.

This clonotype turned up a few times. With a much larger clone just one base away, this may be a read error. The chain joins TRBV28 to TRBJ2-1; TRBD2 is a possible D gene (6 bases). CDR1 MDHEN and CDR2 SYDVKM come from the germline V gene. This CDR3 is built from 16 residues. The CDR3 DNA follows: TGTGCCAGCAGTTTGTCCGGGGGAAAGTCCTACAATGAGCAGCTCTTC. Protein product: CASSLSGGKSYNEQLF. Based on the CDR3 plus reference TRBV28 and TRBJ2-1, the full variable domain is DVKVTQSSRYLVKRTGEKVFLECVQDMDHENMFWYRQDPGLGLRLIYFSYDVKMKEKGDIPEGYSVSREKKERFSLILESASTNQTSMYLCASSLSGGKSYNEQLFGPGTRLTVL.

This clonotype was detected many times. CDR3 DNA: TGTGCCAGCTCACCAACGGGAGCCCCCTACAATGAGCAGTTCTTC. Its protein is CASSPTGAPYNEQFF. The chain has TRBV18 and TRBJ2-1; perhaps TRBD2 as D (6 bases). This CDR3 is built from 15 residues. The V gene's germline CDR1 is KGHSH and CDR2 LQKENI. V gave up 2 bases and J gave up 2 bases, with 10 bases separating them.

Worth noting for this clonotype: Given a much more abundant clone one base away, this may be a read error. The chain couples TRBV4-1 to TRBJ2-1; TRBD2 matches at 11 bases. Germline CDR1 MGHRA, CDR2 YSYEKL. Trimming removed 5 bases from V and 10 bases from J; junction bases left unmatched: 13. This CDR3 contains 16 residues. The CDR3 DNA reads TGCGCCAGCAGCGACGGACTAGCGGGCTCTTCCTACGAGCAGTTCTTC. Translation: CASSDGLAGSSYEQFF.

This CDR3 is CASRAGNTIYF. CDR3 DNA sequence: TGTGCCAGCAGGGCGGGAAACACCATATATTTT. The gene calls are TRBV6-1 and TRBJ1-3; no clear D gene. The CDR3 has 11 amino acids. Germline assignment: CDR1 MNHNS and CDR2 SASEGT. V gave up 6 bases and J gave up 4 bases, with 4 bases separating them.

To note about this clonotype: A read error may account for a junction end that differs from germline. CDR3 region: CGVTPGLWAEAFF. The CDR3 DNA sequence: TGCGGCGTCACCCCAGGGCTTTGGGCTGAAGCTTTCTTT. This sequence joins TRBV29-1 and TRBJ1-1, with TRBD1 as a possible D gene (5 bases). CDR1 SQVTM and CDR2 ANQGSEA come from the germline V gene. This CDR3 is built from 13 residues.

In its sample, this clonotype was seen many times. In DNA, the CDR3 is TGTGCCAGCAGGCTAGCGGACACCGGGGAGCTGTTTTTT. This translates into CASRLADTGELFF. The V call is TRBV28, the J call TRBJ2-2; TRBD2 matches at 7 bases. The CDR3 sequence is 13 residues long. V shed 6 bases, J shed 3 bases, and the junction held 1 base outside the gene matches. CDR1 MDHEN and CDR2 SYDVKM come from the germline V gene.

J is TRBJ1-2 and V is TRBV5-1; possible D gene TRBD1, 5 bases. Trimming removed 4 bases from V and 2 bases from J, with 15 bases in between. The CDR3 covers 15 residues. CDR1 SGHRS and CDR2 YFSETQ come from the germline V gene. CDR3 residues: CASSAQGFSNYGYTF. The CDR3 DNA reads as TGCGCCAGCAGCGCCCAGGGTTTCTCGAACTATGGCTACACCTTC.

This clonotype came up a few times. The chain uses TRBV30 and TRBJ1-4, with D unclear. This CDR3 comprises 13 residues. Per the germline V gene, CDR1 is GTSNPN and CDR2 is SVGIG (reference sequence). Trimming shortened V by 3 bases and J by 3 bases, and 8 bases separated the two germline ends. As DNA, the CDR3 is TGTGCCTGGAGACAGCCCGCTAATGAAAAACTGTTTTTT. It encodes CAWRQPANEKLFF.

At least ten counts were recorded for this clonotype. This chain uses TRBV19 with TRBJ1-1, with a tentative D call TRBD1 (5 bases). Per germline, CDR1 LNHDA and CDR2 SQIVND (reference sequence). V was cut by 5 bases and J by 2 bases, with 18 bases left in between. CDR3 size: 16 residues. The CDR3 protein is CASSQQPGTANTEAFF. Here the CDR3 DNA reads TGTGCCAGTAGTCAACAACCCGGGACCGCAAACACTGAAGCTTTCTTT.

This clonotype was seen at least ten times. The V and J genes are TRBV25-1 and TRBJ2-1; 10 bases line up with TRBD1. The junction had 8 bases not matched to a gene; V was cut back by 2 bases and J by 1 base. This CDR3 contains 18 residues. CDR1 MGHDK and CDR2 SYGVNS come from the germline V gene. The CDR3 nucleotides read TGTGCCAGCAGTGAACCGAAACGGGGACAGGGGTCCTACAATGAGCAGTTCTTC. Residues: CASSEPKRGQGSYNEQFF.

This clonotype was seen only a few times. V and J are TRBV4-2 and TRBJ2-2; either TRBD1 or TRBD2 may fit D (5 bases each). The CDR3 contains 17 residues. V was cut by 0 bases and J by 5 bases, with 16 bases left in between. Germline-derived CDR1 and CDR2 are LGHNA and YNFKEQ. Here the CDR3 DNA reads TGTGCCAGCAGCCAAGATGAGGGGTCGCCGGGGACCGGGGAGCTGTTTTTT. Translating it yields CASSQDEGSPGTGELFF.

This clonotype was found a few times. This chain connects TRBV19 to TRBJ1-2; TRBD1 matches 8 bases. The junction had 6 bases not matched to a gene; V was cut back by 7 bases and J by 5 bases. The CDR3 runs to 13 residues. Per the germline V gene, CDR1 is LNHDA and CDR2 is SQIVND (reference sequence). CDR3 coding DNA: TGTGCCAGTATCGGACAGGGTTTGTATGGCTACACCTTC. Translated, it gives CASIGQGLYGYTF.

The chain is built from TRBV4-1 and TRBJ2-3, with D maybe TRBD1 (6 bases). The CDR3 consists of 18 residues. V was cut by 0 bases and J by 2 bases, with 18 bases left in between. Per the germline V gene, CDR1 is MGHRA and CDR2 is YSYEKL. The CDR3: CASSQDPPTGSNTDTQYF. Written as DNA, the CDR3 is TGCGCCAGCAGCCAAGATCCCCCGACAGGATCCAACACAGATACGCAGTATTTT.

This clonotype has just a few counts. In nucleotides, the CDR3 is TGCAGTGCTACAAGGACAGGGTTTAGCAATCAGCCCCAGCATTTT. Protein: CSATRTGFSNQPQHF. This sequence joins TRBV20-1 and TRBJ1-5; 8 positions match TRBD1. CDR1 and CDR2 from the germline V gene are DFQATT and SNEGSKA (reference sequence). The CDR3 has 15 residues. Losses at the gene ends were 4 bases for V and 0 bases for J; bases not matched to a gene: 5.

This clonotype was recorded many times. This chain uses TRBV3-1 with TRBJ2-3, with TRBD2 matching 7 bases. This CDR3 spans 15 amino acids. Looked up from germline, CDR1 is LGHDT and CDR2 is YNNKEL (reference sequence). With V trimmed by 1 base and J by 4 bases, 5 bases remained unmatched. CDR3 bases: TGTGCCAGCAGCCAAGTAAGGGCGGGAGCAGATACGCAGTATTTT. This translates into CASSQVRAGADTQYF.

The table lists this clonotype with a few counts. The V gene is TRBV13, the J gene TRBJ2-7; TRBD1 or TRBD2 may be the D gene (7 bases each). Germline CDR1 and CDR2: PRHDT and FYEKMQ (reference sequence). This CDR3 has 18 amino acids. Between the trimmed V and J ends, which lost 5 bases and 3 bases, there was a span of 26 bases. CDR3 bases: TGTGCCAGCAGCACGGGTTCTCCCGGAGACAGGGAGGGCTACGAGCAGTACTTC. It specifies CASSTGSPGDREGYEQYF.

This clonotype was picked up a small number of times. The chain recombines TRBV9 with TRBJ1-3; unclear D gene. V lost 4 bases to trimming and J lost 0 bases, with 11 bases between them. The germline V gene has CDR1 SGDLS and CDR2 YYNGEE. The CDR3 spans 15 residues. The CDR3 loop is CASSPWQVSGNTIYF. As DNA, the CDR3 is TGTGCCAGCAGCCCATGGCAGGTCTCTGGAAACACCATATATTTT.

In its sample, this clonotype was seen a few times. The chain couples TRBV9 to TRBJ2-7, with a weak D call TRBD1 (5 bases). The germline V gene encodes CDR1 SGDLS and CDR2 YYNGEE. The length of the CDR3 is 14 residues. Trimming took 4 bases from V and 0 from J, leaving 11 bases between them. In DNA, the CDR3 is TGTGCCAGCAGCCCACGACAGTACTCCTACGAGCAGTACTTC. Translated, it gives CASSPRQYSYEQYF.

This chain uses TRBV4-1 with TRBJ2-7, with D maybe TRBD1 (5 bases). V was cut by 0 bases and J by 2 bases, with 8 bases left in between. This CDR3 is 14 amino acids long. Germline V gene data show CDR1 as MGHRA and CDR2 as YSYEKL. CDR3 residues: CASSQETVTYEQYF. Here the CDR3 DNA reads TGCGCCAGCAGCCAAGAGACAGTCACCTACGAGCAGTACTTC.

In this sample, this clonotype turned up many times. V is TRBV20-1 and J is TRBJ2-5; 8 bases map to TRBD2. V lost 0 bases to trimming and J lost 1 base; unmatched junction nucleotides: 16. Germline-derived CDR1 and CDR2 are DFQATT and SNEGSKA (reference sequence). The CDR3 contains 19 residues. CDR3 amino acids: CSARDRGGWDFSGQETQYF. The CDR3 DNA reads TGCAGTGCTAGAGATCGGGGGGGATGGGACTTTAGTGGCCAAGAGACCCAGTACTTC.

The genes are TRBV10-1 and TRBJ2-7; 11 bases match TRBD2. Germline V CDR1 and CDR2: WNHNN, SYGVQD (reference sequence). The V segment lost 2 bases and the J segment 8 bases; nucleotides outside the gene matches: 5. CDR3 length: 14 residues. The CDR3, as DNA: TGCGCCAGCAGTGAGGGCCTAGCGGGAGGAAAGCAGTACTTC. It yields the protein CASSEGLAGGKQYF.

This clonotype came up many times. The V and J genes are TRBV3-1 and TRBJ1-1; a weak D match, TRBD1 (6 bases). V was trimmed by 4 bases and J by 1 base, leaving 13 bases between them. This CDR3 spans 15 amino acids. Germline lookup yields CDR1 LGHDT and CDR2 YNNKEL (reference sequence). The CDR3: CASSPFGTPNTEAFF. The DNA of the CDR3 is TGTGCCAGCAGCCCGTTCGGGACACCGAACACTGAAGCTTTCTTT.

This clonotype has ten or more counts. The V and J genes are TRBV28 and TRBJ1-3; 8 bases match TRBD1. The V segment lost 7 bases and the J segment 5 bases; nucleotides outside the gene matches: 10. Germline CDR1 is MDHEN and CDR2 is SYDVKM. The CDR3 consists of 15 residues. CDR3 DNA sequence: TGTGCCAGCACCCTCGGGGGACAGGCAAGAAACACCATATATTTT. Its protein product is CASTLGGQARNTIYF.

V usage is TRBV10-3 and J usage is TRBJ2-7; D perhaps matches TRBD1 (6 bases). Germline V gene sequence: CDR1 ENHRY, CDR2 SYGVKD. The CDR3 has 15 residues. The V and J ends lost 5 bases and 1 base respectively, with 15 bases between them. The CDR3 is CAISFTQGISYEQYF. CDR3 nucleotide sequence: TGTGCCATCAGTTTTACACAGGGTATATCCTACGAGCAGTACTTC.